One and the same sample provided the 15 T cell receptor beta chains below, sequenced in a study of T cell repertoires in cytomegalovirus infection. TCRdb re-analysed the reads in MiXCR, keeping a single row per CDR3 protein. The sample shows about 740,000 distinct CDR3 sequences, less than 40% of them seen only once. Sample: PBMCs. The receptors stem from a human donor in good health (CMV status not recorded). Some clones in this sample may be carry-over from other donors' samples.

The CDR3 DNA reads TGTGCCAGCAGAGTGGGACGCGGGAGGGCCGGGGAGCTGTTTTTT. Amino acid sequence: CASRVGRGRAGELFF. V and J are TRBV12-3 or TRBV12-4 and TRBJ2-2, with TRBD2 matching 9 bases. The CDR3 is 15 residues long. V was clipped by 6 bases and J by 6 bases; unmatched bases: 8.

The gene calls are TRBV24-1 and TRBJ2-2; D unclear. CDR3 length equals 12 residues. V was cut by 9 bases and J by 4 bases, with 8 bases left in between. Germline-derived CDR1 and CDR2 are KGHDR and SFDVKD. The DNA of the CDR3 is TGTGCCACCTCTGGGGTCACCGGGGAGCTGTTTTTT. Its protein is CATSGVTGELFF.

CDR3 sequence: CASSLYGGIGELFF. Here the CDR3 DNA reads TGTGCCAGCAGTTTATATGGGGGCATCGGGGAGCTGTTTTTT. The J gene is TRBJ2-2, the V gene TRBV28, with a possible D match to TRBD1 (6 bases). Germline loops: CDR1 MDHEN, CDR2 SYDVKM. The CDR3 has 14 residues. Trimming took 1 base from V and 7 from J, leaving 10 bases between them.

This rearrangement joins TRBV7-9 to TRBJ1-1; maybe TRBD1 (5 bases). Between the trimmed V and J ends, which lost 6 bases and 4 bases, there was a span of 24 bases. Germline CDR1 and CDR2: SEHNR and FQNEAQ (reference sequence). The CDR3 loop spans 17 amino acids. The CDR3 is CASRGETAAAKGTEAFF. CDR3 nucleotide sequence: TGTGCCAGCAGGGGGGAGACCGCGGCGGCGAAGGGCACTGAAGCTTTCTTT.

This clonotype came up a few times. CDR3 amino acids: CASSSYRVEQFF. The CDR3 coding sequence is TGTGCCAGCAGCTCCTATAGAGTTGAGCAGTTCTTC. This chain links TRBV7-2 with TRBJ2-1; D uncertain. Germline V gene data show CDR1 as SGHTA and CDR2 as FQGNSA. The CDR3 is made up of 12 amino acids. Trimming took off 4 bases at V and 9 bases at J, with 10 bases between the two ends.

This clonotype occurred many times. This chain connects TRBV4-2 to TRBJ2-2, with no clear D. Germline lookup yields CDR1 LGHNA and CDR2 YNFKEQ. The CDR3 contains 15 residues. Trimming cost V 0 bases and J 3 bases, with 8 bases left between them. The CDR3, as DNA: TGTGCCAGCAGCCAAGATCTCGTAGACACCGGGGAGCTGTTTTTT. Encoded protein: CASSQDLVDTGELFF.

Only a few counts were recorded for this clonotype. This chain joins TRBV19 and TRBJ1-2; D is perhaps TRBD1 (5 bases). CDR3 length equals 15 residues. Between the trimmed V and J ends, which lost 7 bases and 5 bases, there was a span of 20 bases. The V gene's germline CDR1 is LNHDA and CDR2 SQIVND (reference sequence). This CDR3 reads CASTGGTGMNYGYTF. CDR3 nucleotide sequence: TGTGCCAGTACAGGAGGGACCGGGATGAATTATGGCTACACCTTC.

This clonotype was observed a few times. V gene TRBV9 combines with J gene TRBJ2-1, with 10 bases lining up with TRBD1. Germline V gene lookup returns CDR1 SGDLS and CDR2 YYNGEE. V shed 0 bases and J 9 bases; nucleotides not matched to a gene: 9. The CDR3 is made up of 16 amino acids. The CDR3 nucleotides are TGTGCCAGCAGCGTAGGGTCCGGGACAGGGGCGACTGAGCAGTTCTTC. This sequence encodes CASSVGSGTGATEQFF.

The sample holds a few counts of this clonotype. As DNA, the CDR3 is TGTGCCAGCAGTTCGGGCCCGCTTAATGAAAAACTGTTTTTT. This translates into CASSSGPLNEKLFF. V is TRBV28 and J is TRBJ1-4; no reliable D call. V dropped 4 bases and J dropped 4 bases, with 10 bases sitting between them. Germline V gene lookup returns CDR1 MDHEN and CDR2 SYDVKM. CDR3 length equals 14 residues.

This clonotype has more than one count but fewer than ten. This rearrangement joins TRBV7-2 to TRBJ2-5; D might be TRBD2 (5 bases). The CDR3 runs to 16 residues. From germline, CDR1 is SGHTA and CDR2 FQGNSA. The germline V and J ends were trimmed by 5 bases and 3 bases, with 19 bases remaining between them. The CDR3 coding sequence is TGTGCCAGCAGCCTGCGGGTGGACTCTATTAAAGAGACCCAGTACTTC. The encoded protein is CASSLRVDSIKETQYF. The entire variable domain, with the rest obtained from reference TRBV7-2 and TRBJ2-5, is as follows: GAGVSQSPSNKVTEKGKDVELRCDPISGHTALYWYRQSLGQGLEFLIYFQGNSAPDKSGLPSDRFSAERTGGSVSTLTIQRTQQEDSAVYLCASSLRVDSIKETQYFGPGTRLLVL.

The V gene is TRBV6-5, the J gene TRBJ1-3; D is unresolved. The CDR3 spans 16 residues. Germline V lookup: CDR1 MNHEY, CDR2 SVGAGI. V was shortened by 2 bases and J by 4 bases, with 15 bases between the two germline ends. CDR3 protein: CASSYAKYSGGNTIYF. Here the CDR3 DNA reads TGTGCCAGCAGTTACGCGAAGTACTCGGGGGGAAACACCATATATTTT.

The CDR3 DNA is TGCAGTGCTAGAGCCCCGGACGGCTACACCTTC. This sequence encodes CSARAPDGYTF. This sequence joins TRBV20-1 and TRBJ1-2; D remains unclear. Germline V gives CDR1 DFQATT, CDR2 SNEGSKA (reference sequence). The V and J ends lost 1 base and 8 bases respectively, with 8 bases between them. The CDR3 loop spans 11 amino acids.

Only one count was recorded for this clonotype. The genes are TRBV12-3 or TRBV12-4 and TRBJ2-7, with TRBD1 matching 7 bases. The CDR3 runs 15 residues. V lost 6 bases to trimming and J lost 0 bases; unmatched junction nucleotides: 8. CDR3 sequence (DNA): TGTGCCAGCAGCCCGGGACAGTCGAGCTCCTACGAGCAGTACTTC. Its protein product is CASSPGQSSSYEQYF.

This clonotype was counted once. V usage is TRBV18 and J usage is TRBJ1-5; 9 bases fit TRBD1. V dropped 3 bases and J dropped 4; count of bases not matched to a gene: 7. There are 16 residues in the CDR3. Germline CDR1 KGHSH, CDR2 LQKENI. CDR3 nucleotides: TGTGCCAGCTCACCCTCGGGACAGGGTAGGAATCAGCCCCAGCATTTT. Protein product: CASSPSGQGRNQPQHF.

In its sample, this clonotype was seen many times. The V call is TRBV19, the J call TRBJ2-1, with TRBD2 identical over 12 bases. There are 13 residues in the CDR3. V dropped 10 bases and J dropped 9; count of bases not matched to a gene: 7. Germline CDR1 reads LNHDA; CDR2 reads SQIVND (reference sequence). CDR3 sequence (DNA): TGTGCCACCGGGACTAGCGGGTATGGTGAGCAGTTCTTC. This encodes CATGTSGYGEQFF.